This T cell receptor (beta chain) was sequenced during a study of blood T cell repertoires in COVID-19. Across the whole study: The samples span acute and convalescent COVID-19 from the United States, Italy and Spain. From T cells, B-cell-depleted T cells, or PBMCs came the material, which was cDNA or gDNA.

In the original workflow: Estimated nucleated cell counts came from reference gene primer amplification. TCRdb's copy holds only in-frame clones and misses some; the assay was immunoSEQ multiplex PCR. The V and J calls and the clone size are those of that table, but D and trimming were determined from the DNA. The sample has about 110,000 clones; roughly four fifths are singletons. The CDR3 extends over 14 amino acids. The germline gives CDR1 SGDLS, CDR2 YYNGEE. J was trimmed by 2 bases and V by 2 bases; bases with no gene match: 2. This sequence joins TRBV9 and TRBJ2-3, with 7 bases matching TRBD2. This sequence was found in a woman aged 80 or over with acute or convalescent COVID-19. Sequencing was carried out using peripheral blood. The CDR3 sequence is CASSVSGLTDTQYF. DNA for the CDR3: TGTGCCAGCAGCGTTAGCGGGCTCACAGATACGCAGTATTTT.